This paragraph covers one T cell receptor (beta chain) sequence. What it binds is unknown. This sample is part of a study of CD8 T cells in ankylosing spondylitis. Study conclusions and caveats: Ankylosing spondylitis blood seemed to carry a telltale TCR beta motif made of fewer than 10 highly homologous variants. Reportedly, disease-linked clones are significantly enriched in ankylosing spondylitis patients' matched synovial fluid.

In germline, CDR1 is DFQATT, CDR2 SNEGSKA (reference sequence). With 0 bases clipped from V and 7 bases from J, the junction kept 8 bases outside the gene matches. This CDR3 contains 16 residues. Scientists made TCR beta libraries using quantitative 5'-RACE with molecular barcodes. In TCRdb, the 5' RACE reads were re-called with MiXCR into one record per CDR3 protein. The sample records 200,000 or so distinct CDR3 sequences, around 25% being singletons. Sequenced: blood, either unsorted or a sorted T cell fraction (not recorded which). The receptor comes from a male donor with ankylosing spondylitis or in good health (not recorded which). This sequence joins TRBV20-1 and TRBJ2-1; 11 nucleotides align to TRBD2. CDR3 in DNA: TGCAGTGCTAGAGATCCTATAGCGGGAGGGTTTAATGAGCAGTTCTTC. Its translation: CSARDPIAGGFNEQFF.